The sequence of this T cell receptor beta chain was determined in a study of regulatory T cells in long-lasting Graves disease. Time point indicated: newly diagnosed GD, antithyroid drugs for less than 3 months. The TCR library was prepared using RNA isolated from PBMCs. This clonotype has a count of ten or more. This CDR3 is 15 amino acids long. V lost 0 bases and J 3 bases, leaving 11 bases between the germline ends. Looked up from germline, CDR1 is SGHRS and CDR2 is YFSETQ. Arm-PCR of CDR3 regions with iRepertoire HTBI primers generated TCR beta libraries. TCRdb analysed the multiplex PCR reads with MiXCR anew, one entry per CDR3 protein. The sample includes 200,000 to 250,000 distinct CDR3 sequences, 20% of them seen just once.

This clonotype was obtained from a female donor with Graves disease. The chain employs TRBV5-1 and TRBJ2-3; TRBD2 is a possible D gene (6 bases). The specimen was peripheral blood mononuclear cells (PBMCs), collected at new diagnosis, from a patient treated with antithyroid drugs. The CDR3 DNA reads as TGCGCCAGCAGCTTGGGGGCTAGCGAGACAGATACGCAGTATTTT. Protein sequence: CASSLGASETDTQYF.